The 24 T cell receptor beta chains in this list originate from one sample, sequenced in a study of blood T cell repertoires in COVID-19. Here immunoSEQ multiplex PCR was the method, and the copy in TCRdb shows in-frame clones only, minus some. The table has about 260,000 clones, 75% to 90% seen once. Sequencing was carried out using peripheral blood. These receptors came from a woman aged 40 to 50 who had recovered from COVID-19.

This clone was seen a handful of times. The rearrangement uses TRBV3-1 (or the pseudogene TRBV3-2) and TRBJ2-7, with TRBD1 identical over 10 bases. Losses at the gene ends were 4 bases for V and 2 bases for J; bases not matched to a gene: 2. CDR3 length: 14 amino acids. Germline V gives CDR1 LGHDT, CDR2 YNNKEL (reference sequence). The CDR3 region has the DNA TGTGCCAGCAGCCTAGGACAGGGGGCCTACGAGCAGTACTTC. Translation gives CASSLGQGAYEQYF.

The gene calls are TRBV5-6 and TRBJ2-7; 7 bases agree with TRBD1. The germline CDR1 and CDR2 sequences are SGHDT and YYEEEE. The CDR3 is 16 amino acids. V was clipped by 5 bases and J by 5 bases; unmatched bases: 16. The CDR3 spells CASRSNQGRGIHEQYF. DNA of the CDR3: TGTGCCAGCAGATCTAACCAAGGCAGGGGGATACACGAGCAGTACTTC.

The rearrangement uses TRBV2 and TRBJ2-7, with TRBD1 matching 7 bases. The CDR3 is 15 residues long. V trimming: 3 bases; J trimming: 5 bases; junction bases outside the gene matches: 10. CDR1 SNHLY and CDR2 FYNNEI come from the germline V gene. The CDR3 DNA is TGTGCCAGCAGTGAGCACAGGGGCCAAGGGGACGAGCAGTACTTC. This encodes CASSEHRGQGDEQYF.

DNA for the CDR3: TGTGCCAGCTCTTATTACGAGCAGTACTTC. It specifies CASSYYEQYF. The chain recombines TRBV18 with TRBJ2-7; D uncertain. Trimming cost V 6 bases and J 4 bases, with 4 bases left between them. The CDR3 has 10 amino acids. Germline-derived CDR1 and CDR2 are KGHSH and LQKENI.

The rearrangement links TRBV5-8 to TRBJ2-6, with 8 bases that match TRBD1. This CDR3 is 17 amino acids long. CDR1 is SGHTS, CDR2 YDEGEE, per germline. Trimming removed 9 bases from V and 0 bases from J; junction bases left unmatched: 11. The DNA of the CDR3 is TGTGCCACCACTGACAGGGGCCCTTTCTCTGGGGCCAACGTCCTGACTTTC. Translating it yields CATTDRGPFSGANVLTF.

The chain carries TRBV27 and TRBJ1-4; 8 bases match TRBD1. J gave up 7 bases and V 3 bases, and 4 bases lay outside the gene matches. CDR3 length equals 14 residues. Germline V gene lookup returns CDR1 MNHEY and CDR2 SMNVEV (reference sequence). CDR3 residues: CASSFARGREKLFF. DNA for the CDR3: TGTGCCAGCAGTTTCGCCAGGGGGCGTGAAAAACTGTTTTTT. The full variable domain, with the rest looked up from reference TRBV27 and TRBJ1-4, is EAQVTQNPRYLITVTGKKLTVTCSQNMNHEYMSWYRQDPGLGLRQIYYSMNVEVTDKGDVPEGYKVSRKEKRNFPLILESPSPNQTSLYFCASSFARGREKLFFGSGTQLSVL.

The chain joins TRBV5-4 to TRBJ1-1, with TRBD1 identical over 7 bases. CDR3 size: 13 residues. The V gene end was trimmed by 5 bases and the J gene end by 6 bases; junction bases not matched to a gene: 7. Germline assignment: CDR1 SGHNT and CDR2 YYREEE (reference sequence). The CDR3 here is CASSLQGTPEAFF. As DNA, the CDR3 is TGTGCCAGCAGTTTACAGGGGACCCCTGAAGCTTTCTTT. Drawing the rest from reference TRBV5-4 and TRBJ1-1, the complete variable domain is ETGVTQSPTHLIKTRGQQVTLRCSSQSGHNTVSWYQQALGQGPQFIFQYYREEENGRGNFPPRFSGLQFPNYSSELNVNALELDDSALYLCASSLQGTPEAFFGQGTRLTVV.

The chain links TRBV7-2 to TRBJ2-5; a possible D gene is TRBD2 (5 bases). The germline V gene has CDR1 SGHTA and CDR2 FQGNSA. The CDR3 runs to 13 residues. V was shortened by 5 bases and J by 1 base, with 8 bases between the two germline ends. The CDR3 here is CASSRGIQETQYF. CDR3 in DNA: TGTGCCAGCAGCAGAGGGATCCAAGAGACCCAGTACTTC.

The gene calls are TRBV5-5 and TRBJ1-4; possible D gene TRBD1, 6 bases. With 4 bases removed from V and 5 bases from J, the gap between germline ends came to 15 bases. Germline-derived CDR1 and CDR2 are SGHKS and YYEKEE (reference sequence). CDR3 size: 15 residues. The CDR3 is CASSPRQGPNEKLFF. The CDR3 coding sequence is TGTGCCAGCAGCCCACGCCAGGGGCCGAATGAAAAACTGTTTTTT.

This chain joins TRBV6-2 or TRBV6-3 and TRBJ1-5; 7 nucleotides align to TRBD1. V lost 5 bases and J lost 7; bases outside the gene matches: 8. Germline CDR1 is MNHEY and CDR2 is SVGEGT. This CDR3 has 14 amino acids. In nucleotides, the CDR3 is TGTGCCAGCAGTAACCGACAGGGTGGGCAGCCCCAGCATTTT. It specifies CASSNRQGGQPQHF.

The chain's CDR3 is CASSPTASTNEKLFF. Here the CDR3 DNA reads TGTGCCAGCTCACCGACAGCTTCAACTAATGAAAAACTGTTTTTT. This chain links TRBV18 with TRBJ1-4; perhaps TRBD1 as D (5 bases). Per the germline V gene, CDR1 is KGHSH and CDR2 is LQKENI. This CDR3 is built from 15 residues. Trimming left V 3 bases short and J 0 bases short, with 8 bases between.

This chain joins TRBV5-5 and TRBJ2-7; 12 bases match TRBD2. CDR3 length: 17 residues. Germline values: CDR1 SGHKS, CDR2 YYEKEE (reference sequence). Germline trimming cut 0 bases from V and 0 bases from J; bases unmatched to any gene: 4. CDR3: CASSLGLAGAYSYEQYF. Here the CDR3 DNA reads TGTGCCAGCAGCTTGGGACTAGCGGGGGCCTACTCCTACGAGCAGTACTTC.

The rearrangement uses TRBV5-5 and TRBJ2-5; TRBD2 matches at 8 bases. V lost 0 bases to trimming and J lost 1 base; unmatched junction nucleotides: 11. Looked up from germline, CDR1 is SGHKS and CDR2 is YYEKEE (reference sequence). This CDR3 has 18 residues. As DNA, the CDR3 is TGTGCCAGCAGCTTGGATCCCCTAGCGGGCGTAACCCAAGAGACCCAGTACTTC. Protein product: CASSLDPLAGVTQETQYF.

This rearrangement joins TRBV3-1 (or the pseudogene TRBV3-2) to TRBJ1-2, with D maybe TRBD1 (5 bases). V gave up 4 bases and J gave up 3 bases, with 12 bases separating them. The germline V gene encodes CDR1 LGHDT and CDR2 YNNKEL (reference sequence). The CDR3 runs 14 residues. The CDR3 protein is CASSRGRGYYGYTF. The CDR3 DNA reads as TGTGCCAGCAGCCGGGGAAGGGGCTACTATGGCTACACCTTC.

V is TRBV5-5 and J is TRBJ1-3; D may be TRBD1 (6 bases). The CDR3 covers 15 residues. Germline V gives CDR1 SGHKS, CDR2 YYEKEE (reference sequence). V lost 0 bases, J lost 2 bases, and 9 bases lay in between. In nucleotides, the CDR3 is TGTGCCAGCAGCTTGGAGGGGGTAACTGGAAACACCATATATTTT. Its protein is CASSLEGVTGNTIYF.

Worth noting for this clone: Other DNA sequences in this specimen translate into the identical CDR3. The J gene is TRBJ2-5, the V gene TRBV10-3, with TRBD1 matching over 7 bases. With V trimmed by 4 bases and J by 1 base, 6 bases remained unmatched. This CDR3 comprises 15 residues. CDR1 is ENHRY, CDR2 SYGVKD, per germline. CDR3 sequence reads: CAISVSGTAQETQYF. CDR3 nucleotides: TGTGCCATCAGTGTTTCAGGGACAGCCCAAGAGACCCAGTACTTC.

The V gene is TRBV3-1 (or the pseudogene TRBV3-2), the J gene TRBJ1-3; D remains unclear. The CDR3 extends over 16 amino acids. Germline lookup yields CDR1 LGHDT and CDR2 YNNKEL (reference sequence). The V and J ends lost 4 bases and 0 bases respectively, with 13 bases between them. In DNA form, the CDR3 reads TGTGCCAGCAGCCCCAGAAACCCAAGCTCTGGAAACACCATATATTTT. Translated: CASSPRNPSSGNTIYF.

This clone was seen a single time. The chain joins TRBV20-1 to TRBJ2-1; maybe TRBD1 (6 bases). V lost 3 bases and J lost 12, with 12 bases in between. The germline CDR1 and CDR2 sequences are DFQATT and SNEGSKA (reference sequence). The CDR3 runs to 11 residues. CDR3 sequence reads: CSASGQGRQFF. The DNA of the CDR3 is TGCAGTGCTAGTGGCCAGGGGAGGCAGTTCTTC.

The chain couples TRBV4-2 to TRBJ1-4; D may be TRBD1 (6 bases). The CDR3 is 12 amino acids. In germline, CDR1 is LGHNA, CDR2 YNFKEQ. Trimming cost V 4 bases and J 12 bases, with 12 bases left between them. This CDR3 is CASSPGQLELFF. As DNA, the CDR3 is TGTGCCAGCAGCCCCGGACAGTTGGAACTGTTTTTT.

The genes are TRBV5-6 and TRBJ1-2; D remains ambiguous. Trimming pared 3 bases from V and 2 bases from J, leaving 17 bases between. CDR1 and CDR2 (germline): SGHDT, YYEEEE. The CDR3 has 16 residues. CDR3 region: CASSYGVEPGNYGYTF. As DNA, the CDR3 is TGTGCCAGCAGCTACGGGGTTGAGCCTGGAAACTATGGCTACACCTTC.

This chain uses TRBV5-6 with TRBJ1-2; D gene unclear. Germline CDR1 reads SGHDT; CDR2 reads YYEEEE. This CDR3 is built from 16 residues. V was trimmed by 6 bases and J by 2 bases, leaving 20 bases between them. CDR3 region: CASTPLMASLNYGYTF. The CDR3 nucleotides are TGTGCCAGCACCCCGCTTATGGCTTCCCTGAACTATGGCTACACCTTC.

V gene TRBV11-3 combines with J gene TRBJ2-2; weak D call: TRBD2 (7 bases). The germline CDR1 and CDR2 sequences are SGHNT and YENEEA. The CDR3 has 15 amino acids. V gave up 4 bases and J gave up 1 base, with 10 bases separating them. CDR3 DNA: TGTGCCAGCAGCTCGGGGGGCCAGAACACCGGGGAGCTGTTTTTT. This encodes CASSSGGQNTGELFF. Looking up the rest from reference TRBV11-3 and TRBJ2-2 gives the full variable domain: EAGVVQSPRYKIIEKKQPVAFWCNPISGHNTLYWYLQNLGQGPELLIRYENEEAVDDSQLPKDRFSAERLKGVDSTLKIQPAELGDSAVYLCASSSGGQNTGELFFGEGSRLTVL.

This chain uses TRBV6-5 with TRBJ2-2; 7 bases match TRBD2. Germline V gene sequence: CDR1 MNHEY, CDR2 SVGAGI. The V gene end was trimmed by 8 bases and the J gene end by 2 bases; junction bases not matched to a gene: 5. The CDR3 sequence is 14 residues long. The CDR3 sequence is CASGGGGNTGELFF. In DNA, the CDR3 is TGTGCCAGCGGCGGGGGAGGTAACACCGGGGAGCTGTTTTTT.

V is TRBV11-1 and J is TRBJ2-5; 8 positions match TRBD1. Trimming at V came to 0 bases and at J to 5 bases, leaving 2 bases not matched to a gene. The CDR3 runs to 14 residues. Germline loops: CDR1 SGHAT, CDR2 FQDESV (reference sequence). As DNA, the CDR3 is TGTGCCAGCAGCTTAGCGGACAGGGTCGAGACCCAGTACTTC. Its translation is CASSLADRVETQYF.